This T cell receptor (beta chain) was captured by sequencing in a study of cytomegalovirus exposure and HLA in healthy donors. Concerning this clone: Its antigen is as yet unknown.

PCR used 60 Vbeta primers and 13 Jbeta primers. Sequenced by immunoSEQ multiplex PCR; TCRdb stores in-frame clones only, minus some. The data contain about 190,000 clones, roughly 86% of them singletons. Germline CDR1 reads LNHDA; CDR2 reads SQIVND (reference sequence). The ends were cut back, 5 bases at V and 7 bases at J, with 8 bases in the middle. The CDR3 runs 12 residues. Overall study findings and caveats: It was likely that a cluster of highly shared sequence variants was a sequencing artifact. With later analysis, a missense DCLRE1C variant became linked to TCR beta V- and J-gene trimming.

This clonotype originated in a woman aged 18-30 years in good health and CMV-seronegative. The chain carries TRBV19 and TRBJ2-2; D gene uncertain. Sequencing input: PBMCs. Here the CDR3 reads CASSPPSGELFF. DNA for the CDR3: TGTGCCAGTAGTCCCCCGAGCGGGGAGCTGTTTTTT.